Listed here is a single T cell receptor (beta chain). The clone's antigen remains unknown. Per-nucleotide qualities are absent, and no much larger clonotype sits a single base away. These data belong to a study of cytomegalovirus exposure and HLA in healthy donors (dated by TCRdb to between 2016 and 2019). A note on the overall study: An earlier analysis of some 500 of the donors reported 250 to 350 Gb of sequence data and around 120 million unique TCR beta sequences from approximately 180 million T cells. Class I and class II HLA loci were covered by the typing at four-digit resolution. Of the approximately 400 genotyped donors, roughly 85% fell in the genetic ancestry cluster associated with self-reported Caucasian donors. The T cell repertoires of several hundred subjects were profiled by immunosequencing and related to cytomegalovirus serostatus. Typing coverage varied by locus: about 629-630 donors for A, B, C, DRB1 and DQB1; some 520 for DQA1; some 610 for DPA1; roughly 470 for DPB1. In the later analysis, no new phenotypic data were used to find candidate immune exposures; instead, reliance was placed on TCR beta sequences and their occurrence across donors. A separate validation cohort of more than 100 different subjects was used in addition to the roughly 640-subject first cohort. A later genetic analysis used genome-wide SNP genotypes for about three fifths of the 666 donors, treating that subset as a discovery cohort. High-throughput TCR immunosequencing, statistical association of individual TCRs with disease status, and machine learning were combined to predict cytomegalovirus infection status. A later analysis re-examined previously published TCR beta repertoires from 600 to 700 donors and added high-resolution HLA genotyping to investigate patterns of TCR occurrence. About 300 gigabases of sequencing data and around 80 million unique TCR sequences made up an early release that covered over 550 HLA-typed donors. Roughly five DR-DQ haplotypes were treated as single units for association and clustering because of strong linkage in the cohort. Donor age, sex, ethnicity and CMV serostatus were compiled together with the repertoire data. The study aimed to test whether cataloging public T cell receptors could reveal signatures of past pathogen exposure. An earlier analysis of more than 450 of the donors used high-throughput TCR beta sequencing to judge whether each TCR beta V gene segment behaved as functional or pseudogenic. Among almost 400 genotyped donors of the cohort, an average of approximately 240,000 unique TCR beta nucleotide sequences were sequenced per donor, roughly 20% of them non-productive. Every discovery cohort repertoire had been produced on one sequencing platform. Findings and caveats that apply to the study as a whole: Some IMGT-functional V segments, including TRBV6-2 and TRBV6-3, could not be distinguished by the 87-base-pair reads and were therefore excluded. A further reported finding was that TCR beta sequences accurately predicted the HLA-A and HLA-B alleles for most subjects in the first cohort. A later genetic analysis associated a missense DCLRE1C variant with V-gene and J-gene trimming of TCR beta chains, and an independent cohort replicated the association. Because HLA typing was missing for some donors at each locus, association tests included only the typed subset. CMV serostatus was the only immune exposure information available for the cohort. In a later analysis, several top co-occurrence clusters were reported to appear linked to parvovirus B19, influenza, CMV and Epstein-Barr virus. In a later analysis, 16,951 TCR beta sequences were associated with specific HLA alleles at a false discovery rate of 0.05. In a later analysis, most CMV-associated TCR beta chains were found to appear HLA-restricted, with HLA associations seemingly driven largely by CMV exposure. Because counts were too low, seventeen rarely observed V segments, including chromosome 9 orphons, were left out of the earlier analysis of 500 to 750 of the donors. Assigning TCR associations to individual alleles was difficult when HLA alleles, especially DR and DQ, strongly co-occurred. The cohort was sequenced for TCR beta chains only, and without alpha or paired-chain data the features that could be detected were limited. The study gave a list of over 150 TCR beta chains associated with cytomegalovirus. In a later analysis, HLA-associated TCR beta chains were found to be more clonally expanded and to have lower generation probabilities than equally common non-associated chains. A cluster of highly shared sequence variants was judged likely to be a technical artifact of the sequencing pipeline. The presence/absence analyses assumed that sequencing depth was roughly uniform across donors, and that assumption may not be true. In a later analysis, TCR association rates were found to vary across HLA loci, with the most associated TCRs seen for DRB1 alleles and the fewest for HLA-C alleles. Linkage disequilibrium might explain the correlated functional status among segregating V segments, but an unknown experimental factor could not be excluded. According to the authors, the approach could potentially be generalized to other disease states and immunological phenotypes. The classifier was reported to diagnose cytomegalovirus status with high specificity and sensitivity in both the original and validation cohorts. Compared with the 666-donor mean, donors in an Asian-associated ancestry cluster had fewer N-insertions in productive TCRs, according to a later genetic analysis. In an earlier analysis of around 600 of the donors, most TCR beta V segments were observed in productive rearrangements about 87% or about 30% of the time, broadly matching IMGT annotations. Most TCR sequences were seen in very few donors, while some public TCRs were found in many individuals. In vitro tests confirmed that a few of the cytomegalovirus-associated TCR beta chains recognize cytomegalovirus antigens.

Library prep was done by the immunoSEQ multiplex PCR assay. The multiplex PCR relied on a mix of 60 forward primers for TCR Vbeta segments and 13 reverse primers for TCR Jbeta segments. The CDR3 region of rearranged TCR beta genes was amplified from genomic DNA by a multiplex PCR assay. The Illumina HiSeq System was used to sequence the amplified TCR beta libraries as 87-base-pair reads. Under the source paper's analysis protocol: A later analysis counted some 80 million unique TCR beta chains across the roughly 700 repertoires, and 10 million to 11 million of these chains were shared by at least two donors. Raw reads were error-corrected and collapsed into unique sequences with a nearest-neighbor algorithm that merged closely related sequences to remove PCR and sequencing errors. Alignment of CDR3 sequences to IMGT reference sequences was used to assign V, D and J gene segments. For a sequence to be retained, a match of at least six nucleotides was required to both a V gene segment and a J gene segment. A rearrangement was called productive if the CDR3 had no stop codons and remained in frame with V and J, and every other rearrangement was called non-productive. Following IMGT convention, CDR3 was defined as the stretch from the second conserved V-encoded cysteine to the conserved J-encoded phenylalanine. In an earlier analysis of around 640 of the donors, sequences lacking an unambiguous match to a single V gene segment were excluded. An earlier analysis of 587 of the donors called V segments functional above 56.7% productive rearrangements and segregating when the between-donor standard deviation exceeded 5%. To diagnose cytomegalovirus status from the catalog of TCR beta chain sequences, a statistical classification framework was built. A later analysis assigned V and J genes by comparing TCR nucleotide sequences with IMGT/GENE-DB human TR gene sequences. In a later analysis, CDR3 sequences and most-parsimonious VDJ recombination scenarios were assigned using the TCRdist pipeline. In a later analysis, every TCR beta chain was defined by the combination of its CDR3 amino acid sequence and its V-gene family, and reads without a unique V-gene family were dropped. A later analysis removed over 500 highly shared, low-generation-probability nucleotide sequences to deal with suspected cross-contamination and a sequencing artifact. In a later analysis, a clonal expansion index was calculated for each public chain from normalized within-repertoire ranks of inferred template counts. A later analysis computed generation probabilities with a VDJ recombination model fitted to out-of-frame rearrangements, and checked the results against IGoR. A later analysis scored TCR-TCR, TCR-HLA and TCR-CMV co-occurrence with hypergeometric tests, applying a repertoire-size bias correction to TCR pairs. False discovery rates were estimated in a later analysis by permuting HLA or CMV assignments 20 times. In a later analysis, co-occurring TCRs were grouped using DBSCAN, and TCRdist sequence similarity was added for clustering within HLA-allele-positive subsets. Repertoires with fewer than 30,000 or more than 120,000 public chains, plus five repertoires with anomalous nucleotide sharing, were excluded from co-occurrence clustering. Imported from immuneACCESS, the table was reduced by TCRdb to in-frame sequences with V and J called. These copies leave out some clones; in studies compared against another copy, an unresolved V gene accounts for under half, and the cause of the remainder is not known. D and trimming were read from the DNA, whereas the V and J calls and clone size are those reported in that table. This sample is represented by 100,000 to 120,000 clones; approximately 72% of them were singletons. Jointly, the top ten make up 2.1% of the sample.

The cohort comprised 710 or so healthy bone marrow donors. Cohort members were all nominally healthy when sampled, although unrecorded immune exposures were likely present. The donor tested CMV seronegative, placing the donor among the 350 or so seronegative members of the cohort. A peripheral blood sample was provided by each donor, and peripheral blood mononuclear cells were used for TCR beta sequencing. The Qiagen DNeasy Blood Extraction Kit was used to extract genomic DNA from the blood cell samples. For CDR1 and CDR2, the germline V gene lists MNHEY and SVGAGI. V drops 3 bases and J drops 5 bases, leaving 11 bases in between. The cysteine opens and the phenylalanine closes a CDR3 of 15 amino acids. The read is trimmed to its CDR3 DNA, 45 bases read in frame from base 1.

The sequenced material came from PBMCs. This TCR derives from a man aged 25 to 45 in good health and CMV-seronegative. The rearranged chain carries TRBV6-5 and TRBJ1-6; TRBD1 might be the D gene, on 6 matching bases. CDR3 sequence: CASSYWTVDNSPLHF. In nucleotide form, the sequence is TGTGCCAGCAGTTATTGGACAGTAGATAATTCACCCCTCCACTTT.